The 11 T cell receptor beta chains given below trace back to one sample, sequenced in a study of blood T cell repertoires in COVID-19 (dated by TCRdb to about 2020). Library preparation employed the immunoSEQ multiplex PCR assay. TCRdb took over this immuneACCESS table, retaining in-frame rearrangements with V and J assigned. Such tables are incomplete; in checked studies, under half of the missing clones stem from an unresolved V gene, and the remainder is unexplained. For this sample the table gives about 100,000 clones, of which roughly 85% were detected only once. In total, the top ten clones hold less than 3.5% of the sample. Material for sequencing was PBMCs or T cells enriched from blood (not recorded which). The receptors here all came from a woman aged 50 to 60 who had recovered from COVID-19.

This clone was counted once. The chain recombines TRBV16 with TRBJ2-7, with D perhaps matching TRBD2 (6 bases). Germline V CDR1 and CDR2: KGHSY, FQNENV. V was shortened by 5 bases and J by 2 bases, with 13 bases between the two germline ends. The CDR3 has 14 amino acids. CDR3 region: CASSTWAGTYEQYF. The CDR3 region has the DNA TGTGCCAGCAGCACATGGGCGGGAACCTACGAGCAGTACTTC.

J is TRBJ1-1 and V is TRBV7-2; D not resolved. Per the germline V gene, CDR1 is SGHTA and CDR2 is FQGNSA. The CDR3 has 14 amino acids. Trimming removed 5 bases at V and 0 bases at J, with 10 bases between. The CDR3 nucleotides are TGTGCCAGCAGCCCCGGTCCTTTGAACACTGAAGCTTTCTTT. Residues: CASSPGPLNTEAFF.

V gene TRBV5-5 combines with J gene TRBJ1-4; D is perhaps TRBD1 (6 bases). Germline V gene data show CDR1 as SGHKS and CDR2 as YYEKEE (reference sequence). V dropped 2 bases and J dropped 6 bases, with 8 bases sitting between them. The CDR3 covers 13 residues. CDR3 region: CASSFAGDEKLFF. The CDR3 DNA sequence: TGTGCCAGCAGCTTTGCAGGGGATGAAAAACTGTTTTTT.

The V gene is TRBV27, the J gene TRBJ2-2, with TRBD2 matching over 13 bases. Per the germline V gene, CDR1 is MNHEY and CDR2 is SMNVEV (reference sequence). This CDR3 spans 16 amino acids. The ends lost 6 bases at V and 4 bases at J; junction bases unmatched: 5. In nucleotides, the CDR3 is TGTGCCAGCAGAATCGGACTAGCGGGGGCCACCGGGGAGCTGTTTTTT. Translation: CASRIGLAGATGELFF.

CDR3 sequence (DNA): TGTGCCAGCAGATCGGGACAGGGGGTCATTCAGCCCCAGCATTTT. As protein: CASRSGQGVIQPQHF. The V call is TRBV28, the J call TRBJ1-5, with 11 positions matching TRBD1. The germline V gene encodes CDR1 MDHEN and CDR2 SYDVKM. The V and J ends lost 6 bases and 6 bases, in that order; junction bases with no gene match: 7. The CDR3 is 15 amino acids.

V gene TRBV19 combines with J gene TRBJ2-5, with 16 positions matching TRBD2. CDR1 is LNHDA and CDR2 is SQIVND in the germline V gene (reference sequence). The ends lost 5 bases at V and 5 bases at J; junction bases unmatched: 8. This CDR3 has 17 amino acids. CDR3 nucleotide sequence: TGTGCCAGTAGTCTCGGGACTAGCGGGAGGGCCATGGAGACCCAGTACTTC. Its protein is CASSLGTSGRAMETQYF.

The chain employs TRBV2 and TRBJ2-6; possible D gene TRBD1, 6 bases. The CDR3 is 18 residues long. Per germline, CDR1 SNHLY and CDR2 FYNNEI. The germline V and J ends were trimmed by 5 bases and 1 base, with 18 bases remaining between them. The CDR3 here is CASSRDRTPSSGANVLTF. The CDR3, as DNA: TGTGCCAGCAGTAGAGACAGGACACCATCGTCTGGGGCCAACGTCCTGACTTTC.

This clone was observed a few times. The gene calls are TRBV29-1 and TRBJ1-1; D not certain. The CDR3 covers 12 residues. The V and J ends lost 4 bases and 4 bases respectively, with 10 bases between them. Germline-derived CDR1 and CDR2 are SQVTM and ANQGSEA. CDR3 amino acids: CSVGSGGTEAFF. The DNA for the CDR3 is TGCAGCGTTGGATCGGGAGGCACTGAAGCTTTCTTT.

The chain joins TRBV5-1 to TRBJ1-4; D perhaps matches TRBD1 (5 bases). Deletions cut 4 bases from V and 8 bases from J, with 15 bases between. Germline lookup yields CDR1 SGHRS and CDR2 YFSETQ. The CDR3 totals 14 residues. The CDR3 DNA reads TGCGCCAGCAGCCCGGGGGACCCGCGAGAAAAACTGTTTTTT. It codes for CASSPGDPREKLFF.

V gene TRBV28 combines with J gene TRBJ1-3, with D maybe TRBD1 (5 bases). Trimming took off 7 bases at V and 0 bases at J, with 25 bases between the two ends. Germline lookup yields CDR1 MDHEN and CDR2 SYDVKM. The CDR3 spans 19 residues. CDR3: CASTPIRRGRRNSGNTIYF. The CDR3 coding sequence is TGTGCCAGCACTCCTATTAGGAGGGGCCGAAGAAACTCTGGAAACACCATATATTTT. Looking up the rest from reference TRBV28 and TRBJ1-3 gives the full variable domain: DVKVTQSSRYLVKRTGEKVFLECVQDMDHENMFWYRQDPGLGLRLIYFSYDVKMKEKGDIPEGYSVSREKKERFSLILESASTNQTSMYLCASTPIRRGRRNSGNTIYFGEGSWLTVV.

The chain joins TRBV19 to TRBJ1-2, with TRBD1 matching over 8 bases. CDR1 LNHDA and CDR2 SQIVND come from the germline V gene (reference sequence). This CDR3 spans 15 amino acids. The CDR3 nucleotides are TGTCCGTCCAGGGGCAGGGGGCTTTCTGACTATGGCTACACCTTC. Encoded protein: CPSRGRGLSDYGYTF.